This T cell receptor beta chain was captured in a study of T cell responses to AZD1222 COVID-19 vaccine. Study-level information: Combined were second doses at about 4 or about 12 weeks.

Trimming removed 8 bases at V and 5 bases at J, with 18 bases between. Germline V gene sequence: CDR1 MGHDK, CDR2 SYGVNS. The length of the CDR3 is 14 residues. Findings and limits, study-wide: Distributed over spike, vaccine-associated CD4 TCRs predominated at 160-218 and 743-854. There were mostly white British donors and more females than males, and clonal diversity was possibly underestimated.

Regarding this clone: The target antigen is unknown.

The data were produced by immunoSEQ multiplex PCR, yet TCRdb's version contains in-frame clones alone and is incomplete. This table holds 130,000 to 150,000 clones, 80% to 90% found once. Specimen: peripheral blood, collected on day 0 of AZD1222 vaccination. The V gene is TRBV25-1, the J gene TRBJ1-2; D is perhaps TRBD1 (5 bases). The TCR originated in an adult in good health. DNA of the CDR3: TGTGCCAGCGAGGGGACTCCCGGGGGTTATGGCTACACCTTC. Its protein product is CASEGTPGGYGYTF.